These 31 T cell receptor beta chains were sequenced from one sample in a study of Ad26.COV2.S vaccination and SARS-CoV-2 variants. The treatment denotes: around 19 received Ad26.COV2.S at low or high dose, single or two shots; about five received placebo; per-sample allocation not given. Collection of samples fell on day 63 after the first vaccine or placebo injection. Profiled with immunoSEQ multiplex PCR; TCRdb holds only in-frame clones, not every one. The table has 300,000 to 400,000 clones, 85% to 90% seen once. The source material was peripheral blood, sampled in a trial of Ad26.COV2.S vaccine versus placebo. These receptors originate from a person between 18 and 65 years old who received the Ad26.COV2.S COVID-19 vaccine or a placebo.

About this clone itself: The same CDR3 is also encoded by other DNA sequences in this sample. The chain has TRBV19 and TRBJ2-3; 7 positions agree with TRBD1. The trim removed 3 bases at V and 2 bases at J, leaving 2 bases unmatched. The CDR3 has 14 amino acids. CDR1 is LNHDA, CDR2 SQIVND, per germline (reference sequence). The DNA for the CDR3 is TGTGCCAGTAGTATGGGACAGTCCACAGATACGCAGTATTTT. Protein: CASSMGQSTDTQYF.

This chain connects TRBV28 to TRBJ2-7; tentative D call: TRBD2 (5 bases). The CDR3 contains 18 residues. The V end was cut by 6 bases, the J end by 3 bases, with 27 bases between. CDR1 is MDHEN, CDR2 SYDVKM, per germline. This chain's CDR3 is CASRPTNLYSGGLYEQYF. CDR3 nucleotide sequence: TGTGCCAGCAGGCCGACCAACCTATACTCCGGCGGGCTCTACGAGCAGTACTTC.

The V gene is TRBV6-4, the J gene TRBJ2-1; TRBD2 matches at 15 bases. Germline V gives CDR1 MRHNA, CDR2 SNTAGT. CDR3 size: 14 residues. V gave up 8 bases and J gave up 7 bases; unmatched junction bases: 3. The CDR3 sequence is CASQGLAGGNEQFF. Here the CDR3 DNA reads TGTGCCAGCCAGGGACTAGCGGGAGGTAATGAGCAGTTCTTC.

The chain employs TRBV28 and TRBJ2-4, with 8 bases aligning to TRBD1. The V gene's germline CDR1 is MDHEN and CDR2 SYDVKM. V lost 7 bases to trimming and J lost 7 bases; unmatched junction nucleotides: 15. The CDR3 consists of 16 residues. The CDR3 loop reads CASTLGGRGRFNIQYF. CDR3 DNA: TGTGCCAGCACCCTAGGGGGCAGGGGGCGATTCAACATTCAGTACTTC.

This rearrangement joins TRBV7-8 to TRBJ2-1; D call uncertain. V was trimmed by 1 base and J by 9 bases, leaving 13 bases between them. The germline V gene encodes CDR1 SGHVS and CDR2 FQNEAQ. CDR3 size: 14 residues. The CDR3: CASSLVRVGGEQFF. The CDR3 DNA sequence: TGTGCCAGCAGCTTAGTTCGGGTGGGCGGTGAGCAGTTCTTC.

This clone came up once. The chain links TRBV5-1 to TRBJ1-1; 9 bases line up with TRBD1. The CDR3 is 16 residues long. V lost 1 base, J lost 5 bases, and 9 bases stayed unmatched. Germline loops: CDR1 SGHRS, CDR2 YFSETQ. The CDR3 bases are TGCGCCAGCAGCTTGCTACAGGGGGCCACGGGGACTGAAGCTTTCTTT. This sequence encodes CASSLLQGATGTEAFF.

The CDR3 spells CASSQDVETQYF. The CDR3 nucleotides read TGTGCCAGCAGCCAAGATGTGGAGACCCAGTACTTC. The rearrangement links TRBV3-1 (or the pseudogene TRBV3-2) to TRBJ2-5; D is ambiguous. V was shortened by 0 bases and J by 5 bases, with 4 bases between the two germline ends. This CDR3 contains 12 residues. Germline V gene sequence: CDR1 LGHDT, CDR2 YNNKEL (reference sequence).

This clone was seen a few times. This sample includes further DNA sequences coding for the same CDR3. The chain carries TRBV7-9 and TRBJ2-7; D is unclear. Trimming removed 5 bases at V and 5 bases at J, with 7 bases between. The CDR3 runs to 11 residues. Germline V gives CDR1 SEHNR, CDR2 FQNEAQ (reference sequence). CDR3 nucleotide sequence: TGTGCCAGCAGCCTTTACGACGAGCAGTACTTC. As protein: CASSLYDEQYF.

The genes are TRBV7-9 and TRBJ2-1; TRBD1 might be the D (6 bases). CDR1 and CDR2 from the germline V gene are SEHNR and FQNEAQ (reference sequence). The CDR3 extends over 14 amino acids. The V end lost 5 bases, the J end lost 7 bases, and 15 bases lay between the germline ends. CDR3 nucleotides: TGTGCCAGCAGCATGATCAGGGGAACAAATGAGCAGTTCTTC. Translating it yields CASSMIRGTNEQFF.

The chain employs TRBV18 and TRBJ1-3; TRBD1 might be the D (6 bases). Trimming shortened V by 2 bases and J by 3 bases, and 14 bases separated the two germline ends. Germline lookup yields CDR1 KGHSH and CDR2 LQKENI. This CDR3 has 16 residues. Here the CDR3 reads CASSPTGMVIGNTIYF. The CDR3, as DNA: TGTGCCAGCTCACCAACAGGGATGGTAATTGGAAACACCATATATTTT.

V is TRBV29-1 and J is TRBJ2-7; 9 positions agree with TRBD1. The CDR3 loop spans 16 amino acids. Germline CDR1 SQVTM, CDR2 ANQGSEA. Germline trimming cut 4 bases from V and 4 bases from J; bases unmatched to any gene: 14. The CDR3 is CSVVGQGKGRLYEQYF. The CDR3, as DNA: TGCAGCGTTGTCGGACAGGGGAAGGGTAGACTATACGAGCAGTACTTC.

This chain links TRBV5-1 with TRBJ1-5, with 7 bases that match TRBD1. J gave up 6 bases and V 4 bases, and 7 bases lay outside the gene matches. The CDR3 has 14 residues. Per the germline V gene, CDR1 is SGHRS and CDR2 is YFSETQ. The CDR3 reads CASSGTGEGQPQHF. CDR3 bases: TGCGCCAGCAGCGGCACAGGGGAAGGTCAGCCCCAGCATTTT.

The rearrangement links TRBV6-5 to TRBJ2-3; D is ambiguous. Germline V gene lookup returns CDR1 MNHEY and CDR2 SVGAGI. The CDR3 has 13 amino acids. Between the trimmed V and J ends, which lost 5 bases and 1 base, there was a span of 7 bases. CDR3 sequence reads: CASSLARTDTQYF. The CDR3 DNA is TGTGCCAGCAGTCTCGCTCGCACAGATACGCAGTATTTT.

The rearrangement links TRBV5-1 to TRBJ1-3; a weak D match, TRBD1 (5 bases). The CDR3 is 15 amino acids. Germline V gene sequence: CDR1 SGHRS, CDR2 YFSETQ. Trimming left V 4 bases short and J 4 bases short, with 15 bases between. Here the CDR3 reads CASSPVGAEGNTIYF. Written as DNA, the CDR3 is TGCGCCAGCAGCCCAGTAGGGGCGGAAGGAAACACCATATATTTT.

The rearrangement uses TRBV7-9 and TRBJ2-2, with a tentative D call TRBD2 (6 bases). Trimming took 6 bases from V and 2 from J, leaving 16 bases between them. Germline CDR1 is SEHNR and CDR2 is FQNEAQ (reference sequence). The CDR3 is 16 residues long. This chain's CDR3 is CASSSPGTVNTGELFF. The CDR3 DNA reads TGTGCCAGCAGTTCCCCTGGGACTGTTAACACCGGGGAGCTGTTTTTT.

The chain recombines TRBV19 with TRBJ2-7; D is unresolved. The V and J ends lost 1 base and 1 base respectively, with 8 bases between them. The CDR3 runs 14 residues. Germline CDR1 reads LNHDA; CDR2 reads SQIVND (reference sequence). The DNA of the CDR3 is TGTGCCAGTAGTATAGGCCCAGGATCCTACGAGCAGTACTTC. This sequence encodes CASSIGPGSYEQYF.

The CDR3 loop reads CASSLEFARTDTQYF. CDR3 nucleotides: TGTGCCAGCAGCTTAGAGTTTGCCCGGACAGATACGCAGTATTTT. The chain uses TRBV7-2 and TRBJ2-3; no definite D call. Trimming left V 1 base short and J 3 bases short, with 11 bases between. The CDR3 has 15 amino acids. Germline V gene data show CDR1 as SGHTA and CDR2 as FQGNSA.

Only a few counts were recorded for this clone. The V and J genes are TRBV20-1 and TRBJ1-2, with 9 bases aligning to TRBD1. Germline CDR1 and CDR2: DFQATT and SNEGSKA (reference sequence). The CDR3 runs 12 residues. The ends lost 3 bases at V and 6 bases at J; junction bases unmatched: 2. The CDR3 DNA sequence: TGCAGTGCTAGTCGGGACAGGGATGGCTACACCTTC. The encoded protein is CSASRDRDGYTF.

The chain couples TRBV7-8 to TRBJ2-7, with TRBD2 matching 12 bases. Germline loops: CDR1 SGHVS, CDR2 FQNEAQ. There are 18 residues in the CDR3. Trimming took 5 bases from V and 1 from J; bases not matched to a gene: 12. Here the CDR3 reads CASSPRESGLAGSYEQYF. The CDR3 DNA reads as TGTGCCAGCAGCCCCAGAGAAAGCGGACTAGCGGGGTCCTACGAGCAGTACTTC.

There are a few counts of this clone. This sequence joins TRBV28 and TRBJ1-6; D is unresolved. The CDR3 has 14 amino acids. V gave up 2 bases and J gave up 6 bases, with 8 bases separating them. Germline V gives CDR1 MDHEN, CDR2 SYDVKM. The CDR3, as DNA: TGTGCCAGCAGTTTACCCTGGGGTAATTCACCCCTCCACTTT. Translating gives CASSLPWGNSPLHF.

The rearrangement joins TRBV15 to TRBJ1-2; TRBD1 matches 8 bases. The CDR3 extends over 15 amino acids. Trimming took 5 bases from V and 3 from J; bases not matched to a gene: 8. Germline assignment: CDR1 LNHNV and CDR2 YYDKDF (reference sequence). The CDR3 DNA sequence: TGTGCCACCAGCGGAACCAGGGGGCGAGACTATGGCTACACCTTC. This gives the protein CATSGTRGRDYGYTF.

This clone was picked up a small number of times. The identical CDR3 is also encoded by other nucleotide sequences in the sample. The chain links TRBV5-5 to TRBJ2-3; D call uncertain. Germline CDR1 is SGHKS and CDR2 is YYEKEE (reference sequence). The CDR3 spans 13 residues. Trimming took off 1 base at V and 0 bases at J, with 3 bases between the two ends. CDR3 residues: CASSLPSTDTQYF. The CDR3, as DNA: TGTGCCAGCAGCTTGCCGAGCACAGATACGCAGTATTTT.

The chain recombines TRBV5-1 with TRBJ1-4; 11 bases are a match to TRBD1. Germline lookup yields CDR1 SGHRS and CDR2 YFSETQ. The ends lost 5 bases at V and 7 bases at J; junction bases unmatched: 13. The CDR3 runs 17 residues. The CDR3 loop is CASRQKPGQGEAEKLFF. CDR3 DNA: TGCGCCAGCAGACAAAAACCGGGACAGGGGGAGGCTGAAAAACTGTTTTTT.

The chain is built from TRBV3-1 (or the pseudogene TRBV3-2) and TRBJ2-7; 8 nucleotides agree with TRBD1. There are 13 residues in the CDR3. The junction had 2 bases not matched to a gene; V was cut back by 1 base and J by 6 bases. Per the germline V gene, CDR1 is LGHDT and CDR2 is YNNKEL (reference sequence). CDR3: CASSQGDRTEQYF. In nucleotides, the CDR3 is TGTGCCAGCAGCCAAGGGGACAGGACCGAGCAGTACTTC.

The rearrangement links TRBV24-1 to TRBJ1-5; a possible D gene is TRBD1 (6 bases). Trimming stripped 6 bases from V and 4 bases from J, with 12 bases between. The germline CDR1 and CDR2 sequences are KGHDR and SFDVKD. The CDR3 loop spans 14 amino acids. The CDR3 loop reads CATSRGSRNQPQHF. The DNA of the CDR3 is TGTGCCACCAGTAGGGGGAGCCGGAATCAGCCCCAGCATTTT.

This clone occurred once. This chain uses TRBV5-1 with TRBJ2-1, with TRBD1 matching 10 bases. Germline-derived CDR1 and CDR2 are SGHRS and YFSETQ. The J segment lost 7 bases and the V segment lost 5 bases, leaving 9 bases of the junction unmatched. The CDR3 covers 15 residues. The CDR3 loop is CASRKTGGLMNEQFF. The CDR3 DNA sequence: TGCGCCAGCAGAAAGACAGGGGGCCTAATGAATGAGCAGTTCTTC.

The chain has TRBV9 and TRBJ1-6; tentative D call: TRBD1 (5 bases). CDR1 and CDR2 from the germline V gene are SGDLS and YYNGEE. The CDR3 is made up of 13 amino acids. Trimming shortened V by 0 bases and J by 14 bases, and 12 bases separated the two germline ends. The CDR3 loop reads CASSVDGGLALHF. CDR3 in DNA: TGTGCCAGCAGCGTAGATGGGGGACTAGCCCTCCACTTT.

The genes are TRBV7-9 and TRBJ2-2; TRBD2 is a possible D gene (6 bases). Germline-derived CDR1 and CDR2 are SEHNR and FQNEAQ (reference sequence). The CDR3 consists of 16 residues. V was trimmed by 7 bases and J by 0 bases, leaving 15 bases between them. The CDR3 DNA follows: TGTGCCAGCACCCATCTCCGGGAGTCGAACACCGGGGAGCTGTTTTTT. Translation gives CASTHLRESNTGELFF.

The CDR3 bases are TGTGCCAGCAGCTCGATAGGGGGTTCCGGCAATGAGCAGTTCTTC. Amino acids: CASSSIGGSGNEQFF. V is TRBV7-9 and J is TRBJ2-1; possible D gene TRBD1, 6 bases. The ends were cut back, 4 bases at V and 6 bases at J, with 16 bases in the middle. There are 15 residues in the CDR3. The V gene's germline CDR1 is SEHNR and CDR2 FQNEAQ (reference sequence).

This clone was counted once. The CDR3 DNA follows: TGTGCCAGCAGCTTAACGGGGGACAGTCCCTACGAGCAGTACTTC. Its protein product is CASSLTGDSPYEQYF. The chain uses TRBV11-2 and TRBJ2-7, with D possibly TRBD1 on 7 matching bases. From germline, CDR1 is SGHAT and CDR2 FQNNGV. Trimming left V 2 bases short and J 2 bases short, with 13 bases between. CDR3 length: 15 residues.

The rearrangement joins TRBV5-1 to TRBJ1-1; maybe TRBD1 (6 bases). The length of the CDR3 is 14 residues. In germline, CDR1 is SGHRS, CDR2 YFSETQ. Trimming pared 4 bases from V and 5 bases from J, leaving 15 bases between. This CDR3 is CASSGLGGGTEAFF. The CDR3 DNA reads TGCGCCAGCAGCGGGCTGGGGGGCGGGACTGAAGCTTTCTTT.